This is a list of T cell receptor beta chains from one sample in a study of blood T cell repertoires in COVID-19. Sequencing was performed with immunoSEQ multiplex PCR; in TCRdb, only in-frame clones are kept and a portion is missing. The repertoire has about 70,000 clones, roughly 80% of them found once; the top ten carry more than 9.5%. The sample was peripheral blood. These receptors were obtained from a woman of 80 years or more with acute or convalescent COVID-19. Each CDR3 is given with its conserved first and last residue. D genes are given only for firm matches. Size values are once, few and many counts, or a class for expanded clones, and some rows have none.

J: TRBJ1-6
size: -
D: -
V: TRBV4-1
CDR3: CASSQEILARIESPLHF
DNA: TGCGCCAGCAGCCAAGAAATTTTGGCGCGGATAGAATCACCCCTCCACTTT

J: TRBJ2-5
size: -
D: TRBD2
V: TRBV10-3
CDR3: CAISPQAGSKETQYF
DNA: TGTGCCATCAGCCCCCAAGCGGGGAGTAAAGAGACCCAGTACTTC

J: TRBJ1-1
size: -
D: -
V: TRBV30
CDR3: CAWSVGGFDKAFF
DNA: TGTGCCTGGAGTGTGGGAGGGTTTGACAAGGCTTTCTTT

J: TRBJ2-1
size: -
D: TRBD2
V: TRBV18
CDR3: CASSPLTSGGRSSYNEQFF
DNA: TGTGCCAGCTCACCTCTCACTAGCGGGGGCCGTAGCTCCTACAATGAGCAGTTCTTC

J: TRBJ2-5
size: -
D: -
V: TRBV3-1/TRBV3-2
CDR3: CASSQANSPGAQYF
DNA: TGTGCCAGCAGCCAAGCGAACAGCCCGGGGGCCCAGTACTTC

J: TRBJ1-5
size: few
D: TRBD1
V: TRBV7-4
CDR3: CASSSTGGGENQPQHF
DNA: TGTGCCAGCAGCTCAACAGGGGGAGGGGAAAATCAGCCCCAGCATTTT

J: TRBJ1-2
size: few
D: TRBD1
V: TRBV7-2
CDR3: CASSRRTDRVYGYTF
DNA: TGTGCCAGCAGCCGGAGAACGGACAGGGTCTATGGCTACACCTTC

J: TRBJ2-7
size: once
D: TRBD2
V: TRBV5-6
CDR3: CASSLRRGVSYEQYF
DNA: TGTGCCAGCAGCTTGCGGCGGGGGGTGTCCTACGAGCAGTACTTC

J: TRBJ2-1
size: -
D: TRBD2
V: TRBV11-2
CDR3: CASSFAETSGGVYEQFF
DNA: TGTGCCAGCAGCTTCGCTGAGACTAGCGGGGGGGTCTATGAGCAGTTCTTC

J: TRBJ1-1
size: -
D: -
V: TRBV7-3
CDR3: CASSALTANTEAFF
DNA: TGTGCCAGCAGCGCCCTGACAGCGAACACTGAAGCTTTCTTT

J: TRBJ2-5
size: -
D: TRBD1
V: TRBV4-1
CDR3: CASSPRTGGSIQETQYF
DNA: TGCGCCAGCAGCCCGAGGACAGGGGGCTCTATTCAAGAGACCCAGTACTTC

J: TRBJ1-5
size: few
D: TRBD1
V: TRBV6-5
CDR3: CASSSTGENQPQHF
DNA: TGTGCCAGCAGTTCCACAGGGGAGAATCAGCCCCAGCATTTT

J: TRBJ2-3
size: -
D: -
V: TRBV19
CDR3: CASSIVARSAGSTDTQYF
DNA: TGTGCCAGTAGTATAGTGGCAAGAAGTGCGGGGAGCACAGATACGCAGTATTTT

J: TRBJ1-4
size: -
D: TRBD1
V: TRBV5-6
CDR3: CASSTTGGARYEKLFF
DNA: TGTGCCAGCAGCACCACAGGGGGCGCGCGTTATGAAAAACTGTTTTTT

J: TRBJ2-1
size: once
D: TRBD2
V: TRBV5-1
CDR3: CASSPRVLAGVREQFF
DNA: TGCGCCAGCAGCCCTAGGGTCCTAGCGGGGGTCAGGGAGCAGTTCTTC

J: TRBJ1-2
size: few
D: TRBD1
V: TRBV2
CDR3: CASSGGRGNVGYTF
DNA: TGTGCCAGCAGTGGCGGCAGGGGGAACGTTGGCTACACCTTC

J: TRBJ2-3
size: -
D: TRBD2
V: TRBV7-9
CDR3: CASSERAGGTDTQYF
DNA: TGTGCCAGCAGCGAAAGAGCGGGGGGGACAGATACGCAGTATTTT

J: TRBJ2-7
size: -
D: TRBD2
V: TRBV5-1
CDR3: CASSLTSGSYEQYF
DNA: TGCGCCAGCAGCCTCACTAGCGGATCCTACGAGCAGTACTTC

J: TRBJ2-7
size: few
D: TRBD1
V: TRBV25-1
CDR3: CASSDPGQSYEQYF
DNA: TGTGCCAGCAGTGATCCGGGACAGAGCTACGAGCAGTACTTC

J: TRBJ2-2
size: -
D: TRBD2
V: TRBV2
CDR3: CASSGQGGTGELFF
DNA: TGTGCCAGCAGTGGGCAGGGAGGGACCGGGGAGCTGTTTTTT

J: TRBJ2-7
size: -
D: -
V: TRBV6-5
CDR3: CASRSGPYEQYF
DNA: TGTGCCAGCAGGAGCGGCCCCTACGAGCAGTACTTC

J: TRBJ2-2
size: -
D: TRBD1
V: TRBV7-8
CDR3: CASSLVDRPGQVGGELFF
DNA: TGTGCCAGCAGCTTAGTCGATAGACCGGGACAGGTGGGCGGGGAGCTGTTTTTT

J: TRBJ2-1
size: -
D: -
V: TRBV2
CDR3: CASSAQRGSYNEQFF
DNA: TGTGCCAGCAGTGCCCAACGGGGCTCCTACAATGAGCAGTTCTTC

J: TRBJ1-2
size: -
D: TRBD1
V: TRBV5-4
CDR3: CASRRDRSYGYTF
DNA: TGTGCCAGCAGGAGGGACAGGTCCTATGGCTACACCTTC

J: TRBJ1-5
size: -
D: -
V: TRBV30
CDR3: CAWRDRKNQPQHF
DNA: TGTGCCTGGAGAGACAGGAAAAATCAGCCCCAGCATTTT

J: TRBJ1-5
size: -
D: -
V: TRBV30
CDR3: CAWSVHGNQPQHF
DNA: TGTGCCTGGAGTGTCCACGGGAATCAGCCCCAGCATTTT

J: TRBJ2-7
size: -
D: TRBD1
V: TRBV9
CDR3: CASSPRQGSSYEQYF
DNA: TGTGCCAGCAGCCCCCGACAGGGTTCCTCCTACGAGCAGTACTTC

J: TRBJ1-2
size: -
D: TRBD1
V: TRBV5-4
CDR3: CASGRGNTNYGYTF
DNA: TGTGCCTCCGGCAGGGGGAATACTAACTATGGCTACACCTTC

J: TRBJ2-7
size: -
D: TRBD1
V: TRBV11-2
CDR3: CASSATGASSYEQYF
DNA: TGTGCCAGCAGCGCAACAGGGGCGAGCTCCTACGAGCAGTACTTC

J: TRBJ1-2
size: many
D: -
V: TRBV27
CDR3: CASRAGNYGYTF
DNA: TGTGCCAGCCGGGCGGGAAACTATGGCTACACCTTC

J: TRBJ2-7
size: -
D: -
V: TRBV7-9
CDR3: CASSLATGTPGEQYF
DNA: TGTGCCAGCAGCTTAGCCACCGGGACACCGGGCGAGCAGTACTTC

J: TRBJ1-2
size: -
D: -
V: TRBV5-1
CDR3: CASSLAVSTVYGYTF
DNA: TGCGCCAGCAGCTTGGCCGTTTCGACAGTCTATGGCTACACCTTC

J: TRBJ2-5
size: -
D: -
V: TRBV5-1
CDR3: CASSSQGGQETQYF
DNA: TGCGCCAGCAGCTCACAGGGGGGGCAAGAGACCCAGTACTTC

J: TRBJ1-3
size: -
D: -
V: TRBV2
CDR3: CASRKGGPGNTIYF
DNA: TGTGCCAGCAGGAAGGGGGGGCCTGGAAACACCATATATTTT

J: TRBJ2-7
size: -
D: TRBD1
V: TRBV10-1
CDR3: CASSDLRQGSYEQYF
DNA: TGCGCCAGCAGTGATCTGAGACAGGGCTCCTACGAGCAGTACTTC

J: TRBJ1-3
size: -
D: TRBD1
V: TRBV16
CDR3: CASSQNRGGETIYF
DNA: TGTGCCAGCAGCCAGAACAGGGGCGGTGAAACCATATATTTT

J: TRBJ1-2
size: -
D: TRBD1
V: TRBV4-1
CDR3: CASSPLGTGDYGYTF
DNA: TGCGCCAGCAGCCCTTTAGGGACAGGGGACTATGGCTACACCTTC

J: TRBJ1-3
size: -
D: -
V: TRBV6-5
CDR3: CASRRATVSGNTIYF
DNA: TGTGCCAGCAGGAGAGCGACAGTGTCTGGAAACACCATATATTTT

J: TRBJ1-1
size: -
D: -
V: TRBV5-1
CDR3: CASRLAGFGQGNTEAFF
DNA: TGCGCCAGCAGACTAGCGGGGTTCGGGCAGGGGAACACTGAAGCTTTCTTT

J: TRBJ2-1
size: -
D: TRBD2
V: TRBV27
CDR3: CASRGLAGGYNEQFF
DNA: TGTGCCAGCAGAGGACTAGCGGGCGGTTACAATGAGCAGTTCTTC

J: TRBJ1-1
size: -
D: TRBD1
V: TRBV10-1
CDR3: CASSLDRGTEAFF
DNA: TGCGCCAGCAGCTTGGACAGGGGGACTGAAGCTTTCTTT

J: TRBJ1-4
size: -
D: -
V: TRBV7-9
CDR3: CASSLLTATGPNEKLFF
DNA: TGTGCCAGCAGCTTATTAACCGCGACAGGCCCAAATGAAAAACTGTTTTTT